Many counts were recorded for the clone carrying this T cell receptor (beta chain). Antigen specificity is unknown. The entry originates in a study of T cells after yellow fever vaccination. TCRdb itself ran the 5' RACE reads through MiXCR, one entry per CDR3 protein. This table has 110,000 or so distinct CDR3 sequences, about 7% appearing once. Regarding the study as a whole: At around 95% for CD4 and almost 90% for CD8, most primary-vaccination clones showed up again after the booster. Although the secondary response was weaker, it peaked faster, at day 5 versus 15.

The sequence was obtained from a man between 18 and 29 years old who received the YFV17D yellow fever vaccine. The specimen was CD4+ T cells sorted from PBMCs, collected roughly 45 days after the first yellow fever vaccination.

The DNA of the CDR3 is TGTGCCAGCAGGCGCCCAGCGTTCAACACTGAAGCTTTCTTT. Translation gives CASRRPAFNTEAFF. The rearrangement joins TRBV12-3 or TRBV12-4 to TRBJ1-1; D unresolved. Trimming left V 6 bases short and J 2 bases short, with 13 bases between. CDR3 length: 14 residues.